Following are 14 T cell receptor beta chains from one sample sequenced in a study of graft-versus-host responses after intestinal transplantation. Profiling relied on immunoSEQ multiplex PCR, and the TCRdb table lists in-frame clones only, not all of them. The table has 70,000 to 75,000 clones, around 92% seen once; the top ten hold roughly 2.5%. The antigens these receptors bind are not known. This specimen was unstimulated CD8+ T cells sorted from spleen or lymph node cells, taken before intestinal transplant. These receptors were collected from a human donor who received an intestinal transplant.

The chain carries TRBV5-6 and TRBJ1-2; the match to TRBD1 covers 8 bases. The germline V gene has CDR1 SGHDT and CDR2 YYEEEE. J lost 8 bases, V lost 1 base, and 7 bases had no gene match. The CDR3 has 14 residues. The CDR3 coding sequence is TGTGCCAGCAGCTTGTGGCCAGGGGGCGCGGGCTACACCTTC. Residues: CASSLWPGGAGYTF.

A single count supports this clone. The V call is TRBV13, the J call TRBJ1-2, with 7 bases matching TRBD1. The CDR3 length is 14 residues. From germline, CDR1 is PRHDT and CDR2 FYEKMQ (reference sequence). The J segment lost 5 bases and the V segment lost 5 bases, leaving 8 bases of the junction unmatched. The CDR3 DNA sequence: TGTGCCAGCAGCGCAGGGGGACAGCTTTATGGCTACACCTTC. It is translated as CASSAGGQLYGYTF. The whole variable domain, remainder taken from reference TRBV13 and TRBJ1-2, is AAGVIQSPRHLIKEKRETATLKCYPIPRHDTVYWYQQGPGQDPQFLISFYEKMQSDKGSIPDRFSAQQFSDYHSELNMSSLELGDSALYFCASSAGGQLYGYTFGSGTRLTVV.

The V call is TRBV7-9, the J call TRBJ1-2, with D possibly TRBD1 on 5 matching bases. Trimming took 3 bases from V and 5 from J, leaving 13 bases between them. The CDR3 is made up of 14 amino acids. The germline V gene encodes CDR1 SEHNR and CDR2 FQNEAQ (reference sequence). The CDR3 DNA is TGTGCCAGCAGCTTGGGGCGGCTACCGTATGGCTACACCTTC. It is translated as CASSLGRLPYGYTF.

This clone showed up just once. The V and J genes are TRBV7-9 and TRBJ1-2; 10 nucleotides agree with TRBD1. The CDR3 sequence is 16 residues long. V shed 4 bases, J shed 6 bases, and the junction held 11 bases outside the gene matches. Germline CDR1 reads SEHNR; CDR2 reads FQNEAQ (reference sequence). The CDR3 here is CASSSPPGQGIDGYTF. The CDR3 DNA reads TGTGCCAGCAGCTCTCCCCCGGGACAGGGGATAGATGGCTACACCTTC.

The V call is TRBV5-1, the J call TRBJ1-2, with TRBD1 matching over 8 bases. Per the germline V gene, CDR1 is SGHRS and CDR2 is YFSETQ. There are 14 residues in the CDR3. Trimming removed 3 bases from V and 5 bases from J; junction bases left unmatched: 6. As DNA, the CDR3 is TGCGCCAGCAGCTGGGGACAGGATTCATATGGCTACACCTTC. Translating gives CASSWGQDSYGYTF.

The rearrangement joins TRBV7-9 to TRBJ2-7; 8 nucleotides match TRBD1. V gave up 5 bases and J gave up 0 bases; unmatched junction bases: 6. CDR1 and CDR2 (germline): SEHNR, FQNEAQ (reference sequence). The CDR3 has 15 residues. CDR3 in DNA: TGTGCCAGCAGCCGTGCAGGGGGCCTCTCCTACGAGCAGTACTTC. It codes for CASSRAGGLSYEQYF.

The rearrangement links TRBV28 to TRBJ2-5; TRBD1 aligns across 9 bases. From germline, CDR1 is MDHEN and CDR2 SYDVKM. Unmatched junction bases numbered 12, after V lost 5 bases and J lost 5 bases. The CDR3 totals 16 residues. The CDR3, as DNA: TGTGCCAGCAGTCCAGGGGACAGGGCATGGGAGGAGACCCAGTACTTC. It translates to CASSPGDRAWEETQYF.

This clone was seen once. The rearrangement uses TRBV9 and TRBJ2-1, with 7 bases identical to TRBD2. The germline gives CDR1 SGDLS, CDR2 YYNGEE. The trim removed 3 bases at V and 12 bases at J, leaving 12 bases unmatched. The CDR3 contains 14 residues. In DNA form, the CDR3 reads TGTGCCAGCAGCGGAGAAGGGACTACGTCTTCGCAGTTCTTC. Protein: CASSGEGTTSSQFF.

The V and J genes are TRBV11-2 and TRBJ1-1; D not certain. Trimming removed 0 bases at V and 4 bases at J, with 6 bases between. Per germline, CDR1 SGHAT and CDR2 FQNNGV. The CDR3 has 13 residues. CDR3 nucleotides: TGTGCCAGCAGCTTAGAGGCCGTCACTGAAGCTTTCTTT. Protein: CASSLEAVTEAFF.

CDR3 DNA sequence: TGTGCCAGTAGGACCGATGGGAGGTACTTC. It translates to CASRTDGRYF. The chain recombines TRBV27 with TRBJ2-7, with a weak D call TRBD2 (5 bases). The germline V gene has CDR1 MNHEY and CDR2 SMNVEV (reference sequence). V shed 9 bases and J shed 12 bases, with 15 bases lying between them. This CDR3 contains 10 residues.

This clone showed up just once. The gene calls are TRBV6-4 and TRBJ2-1, with D possibly TRBD2 on 6 matching bases. The CDR3 is 15 residues long. CDR1 and CDR2 from the germline V gene are MRHNA and SNTAGT. The V end was cut by 8 bases, the J end by 0 bases, with 14 bases between. The CDR3 region has the DNA TGTGCCAGCCTGGGGACTCACCTCTCCTACAATGAGCAGTTCTTC. Its protein product is CASLGTHLSYNEQFF.

J is TRBJ2-2 and V is TRBV28; D perhaps matches TRBD2 (6 bases). The CDR3 contains 16 residues. The V gene's germline CDR1 is MDHEN and CDR2 SYDVKM. V shed 6 bases and J shed 0 bases, with 14 bases lying between them. CDR3 DNA sequence: TGTGCCAGCAGCCCTCCGGGGGATTCGAACACCGGGGAGCTGTTTTTT. Translating it yields CASSPPGDSNTGELFF.

V is TRBV10-1 and J is TRBJ2-5, with 7 bases lining up with TRBD1. J gave up 2 bases and V 5 bases, and 5 bases lay outside the gene matches. The CDR3 runs to 14 residues. The germline V gene has CDR1 WNHNN and CDR2 SYGVQD (reference sequence). CDR3 coding DNA: TGCGCCAGCAGTCGGGACAGCAGTCAAGAGACCCAGTACTTC. This encodes CASSRDSSQETQYF.

This clone was recorded once. The V gene is TRBV2, the J gene TRBJ2-1; 12 nucleotides align to TRBD2. There are 15 residues in the CDR3. CDR1 SNHLY and CDR2 FYNNEI come from the germline V gene. V dropped 4 bases and J dropped 8; count of bases not matched to a gene: 6. The CDR3 bases are TGTGCCAGCAGTGCGGGACTAGCGGGTGTCTATGAGCAGTTCTTC. This codes for CASSAGLAGVYEQFF.